This is a list of T cell receptor beta chains from one sample in a study of response to subunit inactivated influenza vaccine. TCRdb reprocessed the RT-PCR reads via MiXCR and lists one record per CDR3 protein. The sample comprises more than 700,000 distinct CDR3 sequences, 20% to 25% of which are singletons, and about 10% rests with the top ten. The specimen was PBMCs from blood, collected more than 4 days after vaccination. The receptors come from a man aged 50-59 years who received an inactivated influenza vaccine. Both conserved end residues are part of each CDR3. The D gene is left open where the match is weak. Part of the rows lack a size; the others show once, few, many or a class for expanded clones.

D gene: -; clone size: few; V gene: TRBV6-1; J gene: TRBJ1-6; CDR3 protein: CASTTGLDNSPLHF; CDR3 DNA: TGTGCCAGCACCACAGGTCTGGATAATTCACCCCTCCACTTT
D gene: -; clone size: few; V gene: TRBV29-1; J gene: TRBJ1-2; CDR3 protein: CSVDGYGGYTF; CDR3 DNA: TGCAGCGTTGACGGCTATGGTGGCTACACCTTC
D gene: -; clone size: few; V gene: TRBV5-6; J gene: TRBJ1-1; CDR3 protein: CASSQTDTEAFF; CDR3 DNA: TGTGCCAGCAGCCAGACCGACACTGAAGCTTTCTTT
D gene: -; clone size: -; V gene: TRBV10-2; J gene: TRBJ2-5; CDR3 protein: CASSDMRASRETQYF; CDR3 DNA: TGCGCCAGCAGTGATATGAGGGCGAGTCGGGAGACCCAGTACTTC
D gene: -; clone size: -; V gene: TRBV9; J gene: TRBJ2-7; CDR3 protein: CASSEGPGAYEQYF; CDR3 DNA: TGTGCCAGCAGCGAGGGTCCCGGGGCCTACGAGCAGTACTTC
D gene: TRBD2; clone size: few; V gene: TRBV4-2; J gene: TRBJ2-5; CDR3 protein: CASSQGLAGTETQYF; CDR3 DNA: TGTGCCAGCAGCCAAGGGCTAGCGGGGACAGAGACCCAGTACTTC
D gene: TRBD2; clone size: many; V gene: TRBV5-1; J gene: TRBJ2-7; CDR3 protein: CASSLVRGSSYEQYF; CDR3 DNA: TGCGCCAGCAGCTTGGTGCGCGGGAGCTCCTACGAGCAGTACTTC
D gene: -; clone size: few; V gene: TRBV20-1; J gene: TRBJ2-1; CDR3 protein: CSVYSSYNEQFF; CDR3 DNA: TGCAGTGTATACAGCTCCTACAATGAGCAGTTCTTC
D gene: -; clone size: -; V gene: TRBV7-7; J gene: TRBJ2-3; CDR3 protein: CASSLGRGLSGTDTQYF; CDR3 DNA: TGTGCCAGCAGCTTAGGACGGGGACTCTCTGGCACAGATACGCAGTATTTT
D gene: TRBD2; clone size: -; V gene: TRBV5-5; J gene: TRBJ2-2; CDR3 protein: CASSLVLAGVGTGELFF; CDR3 DNA: TGTGCCAGCAGCTTGGTTCTAGCGGGAGTTGGCACCGGGGAGCTGTTTTTT
D gene: -; clone size: few; V gene: TRBV24-1; J gene: TRBJ2-1; CDR3 protein: CATSDPSAMYNEQFF; CDR3 DNA: TGTGCCACCAGTGACCCTAGCGCGATGTACAATGAGCAGTTCTTC
D gene: TRBD1; clone size: few; V gene: TRBV5-1; J gene: TRBJ1-5; CDR3 protein: CASSPGLGTGTNQPQHF; CDR3 DNA: TGCGCCAGCAGCCCTGGCCTTGGGACAGGCACTAATCAGCCCCAGCATTTT
D gene: -; clone size: few; V gene: TRBV5-5; J gene: TRBJ2-3; CDR3 protein: CASSVSGTPGVDTQYF; CDR3 DNA: TGTGCCAGCAGCGTCTCCGGGACGCCGGGGGTGGATACGCAGTATTTT
D gene: -; clone size: few; V gene: TRBV4-2; J gene: TRBJ1-1; CDR3 protein: CASSHPPGQNTEAFF; CDR3 DNA: TGTGCCAGCAGCCATCCTCCGGGACAGAACACTGAAGCTTTCTTT
D gene: -; clone size: -; V gene: TRBV5-1; J gene: TRBJ1-2; CDR3 protein: CASSLGAGPMSYGYTF; CDR3 DNA: TGCGCCAGCAGCTTGGGCGCAGGGCCCATGAGCTATGGCTACACCTTC
D gene: -; clone size: -; V gene: TRBV6-1; J gene: TRBJ2-3; CDR3 protein: CASSQGGGQSDTQYF; CDR3 DNA: TGTGCCAGCAGCCAAGGAGGGGGGCAATCAGATACGCAGTATTTT
D gene: TRBD2; clone size: -; V gene: TRBV9; J gene: TRBJ2-1; CDR3 protein: CASSVTSGRNNEQFF; CDR3 DNA: TGTGCCAGCAGCGTAACTAGCGGGAGAAATAATGAGCAGTTCTTC
D gene: -; clone size: few; V gene: TRBV20-1; J gene: TRBJ2-3; CDR3 protein: CSATGISTDTQYF; CDR3 DNA: TGCAGTGCTACGGGAATCAGCACAGATACGCAGTATTTT
D gene: -; clone size: few; V gene: TRBV4-1; J gene: TRBJ2-7; CDR3 protein: CASSQGQRGNEQYF; CDR3 DNA: TGCGCCAGCAGCCAAGGACAGAGGGGCAACGAGCAGTACTTC
D gene: TRBD2; clone size: -; V gene: TRBV9; J gene: TRBJ2-3; CDR3 protein: CASSVGTSGRAVDTQYF; CDR3 DNA: TGTGCCAGCAGCGTAGGGACTAGCGGGAGAGCGGTAGATACGCAGTATTTT
D gene: TRBD1; clone size: -; V gene: TRBV5-1; J gene: TRBJ2-7; CDR3 protein: CASSLVGTGREQYF; CDR3 DNA: TGCGCCAGCAGCTTGGTCGGGACAGGCCGCGAGCAGTACTTC
D gene: -; clone size: few; V gene: TRBV12-3/TRBV12-4; J gene: TRBJ2-2; CDR3 protein: CASSLGGAGGELFF; CDR3 DNA: TGTGCCAGCAGTTTGGGGGGGGCTGGCGGGGAGCTGTTTTTT
D gene: -; clone size: few; V gene: TRBV4-2; J gene: TRBJ1-1; CDR3 protein: CASSPATGQEAFF; CDR3 DNA: TGTGCCAGCAGCCCAGCGACAGGACAAGAAGCTTTCTTT
D gene: -; clone size: few; V gene: TRBV20-1; J gene: TRBJ2-3; CDR3 protein: CSARVPGTDTQYF; CDR3 DNA: TGCAGTGCTAGAGTACCAGGCACAGATACGCAGTATTTT
D gene: -; clone size: few; V gene: TRBV12-3/TRBV12-4; J gene: TRBJ2-3; CDR3 protein: CASRERRMDTQYF; CDR3 DNA: TGTGCCAGCAGAGAGCGGCGCATGGATACGCAGTATTTT
D gene: TRBD2; clone size: few; V gene: TRBV7-8; J gene: TRBJ2-2; CDR3 protein: CASSLAGLVTSGDGELFF; CDR3 DNA: TGTGCCAGCAGCTTAGCAGGGTTGGTGACTAGCGGAGACGGGGAGCTGTTTTTT
D gene: TRBD2; clone size: -; V gene: TRBV6-2/TRBV6-3; J gene: TRBJ2-5; CDR3 protein: CASSGGLATRKTQYF; CDR3 DNA: TGTGCCAGCAGTGGGGGACTAGCGACAAGGAAGACCCAGTACTTC
D gene: -; clone size: few; V gene: TRBV19; J gene: TRBJ1-2; CDR3 protein: CASSIRQNYGYTF; CDR3 DNA: TGTGCCAGTAGTATTCGTCAGAACTATGGCTACACCTTC
D gene: -; clone size: few; V gene: TRBV12-3/TRBV12-4; J gene: TRBJ2-7; CDR3 protein: CASSSGRVSSYEQYF; CDR3 DNA: TGTGCCAGCAGTTCGGGACGGGTAAGCTCCTACGAGCAGTACTTC
D gene: TRBD2; clone size: -; V gene: TRBV10-3; J gene: TRBJ2-5; CDR3 protein: CAKRTSGVPQETQYF; CDR3 DNA: TGTGCCAAAAGGACTAGCGGAGTTCCCCAAGAGACCCAGTACTTC
D gene: TRBD2; clone size: few; V gene: TRBV29-1; J gene: TRBJ2-5; CDR3 protein: CSVEFRGRARETQYF; CDR3 DNA: TGCAGCGTTGAATTCCGCGGGAGGGCCAGGGAGACCCAGTACTTC
D gene: -; clone size: -; V gene: TRBV7-2; J gene: TRBJ2-5; CDR3 protein: CASSWDHKETQYF; CDR3 DNA: TGTGCCAGCAGCTGGGACCATAAAGAGACCCAGTACTTC
D gene: -; clone size: -; V gene: TRBV5-1; J gene: TRBJ2-3; CDR3 protein: CASSPDGRGTDTQYF; CDR3 DNA: TGCGCCAGCAGCCCGGACGGTCGGGGGACAGATACGCAGTATTTT
D gene: TRBD2; clone size: few; V gene: TRBV5-1; J gene: TRBJ2-1; CDR3 protein: CASSFFGGAENEQFF; CDR3 DNA: TGCGCCAGCAGCTTTTTCGGGGGGGCGGAAAATGAGCAGTTCTTC
D gene: -; clone size: -; V gene: TRBV20-1; J gene: TRBJ2-7; CDR3 protein: CSAGGGTVSSYEQYF; CDR3 DNA: TGCAGTGCCGGGGGGGGGACAGTGAGCTCCTACGAGCAGTACTTC
D gene: -; clone size: few; V gene: TRBV2; J gene: TRBJ2-1; CDR3 protein: CASSDSQGLDEQFF; CDR3 DNA: TGTGCCAGCAGTGATTCACAGGGTTTAGATGAGCAGTTCTTC
D gene: -; clone size: few; V gene: TRBV12-3/TRBV12-4; J gene: TRBJ2-5; CDR3 protein: CASSPGGYQETQYF; CDR3 DNA: TGTGCCAGCAGTCCCGGAGGGTACCAAGAGACCCAGTACTTC
D gene: -; clone size: many; V gene: TRBV12-3/TRBV12-4; J gene: TRBJ1-1; CDR3 protein: CASSFRGTEAFF; CDR3 DNA: TGTGCCAGCAGTTTTAGAGGGACTGAAGCTTTCTTT
D gene: -; clone size: few; V gene: TRBV4-3; J gene: TRBJ2-3; CDR3 protein: CASSQDSGRGLLDTQYF; CDR3 DNA: TGCGCCAGCAGCCAAGATTCCGGCAGGGGATTATTAGATACGCAGTATTTT
D gene: -; clone size: few; V gene: TRBV15; J gene: TRBJ2-7; CDR3 protein: CATSGMGQYF; CDR3 DNA: TGTGCCACCAGCGGCATGGGCCAGTACTTC
D gene: -; clone size: few; V gene: TRBV10-3; J gene: TRBJ1-4; CDR3 protein: CAISAGGEKLFF; CDR3 DNA: TGTGCCATCAGTGCGGGAGGGGAAAAACTGTTTTTT
D gene: -; clone size: many; V gene: TRBV10-3; J gene: TRBJ2-2; CDR3 protein: CATAFRSGELFF; CDR3 DNA: TGTGCCACGGCCTTTAGGTCCGGGGAGCTGTTTTTT
D gene: -; clone size: -; V gene: TRBV12-3/TRBV12-4; J gene: TRBJ2-7; CDR3 protein: CASSKGMPYEQYF; CDR3 DNA: TGTGCCAGCAGTAAGGGGATGCCCTACGAGCAGTACTTC
D gene: -; clone size: once; V gene: TRBV28; J gene: TRBJ2-5; CDR3 protein: CASRPQWDRGETQYF; CDR3 DNA: TGTGCCAGCAGGCCACAGTGGGACCGGGGAGAGACCCAGTACTTC